Each of the 31 T cell receptor beta chains below was sequenced from the same sample in a study of blood T cell repertoires in COVID-19. Here immunoSEQ multiplex PCR was the method, and the copy in TCRdb shows in-frame clones only, minus some. The repertoire includes tens of thousands of clones, approximately 89% of them detected once, and more than 40% sits in the top ten. The sample was peripheral blood. The receptors were gathered from a woman aged 55-75 years with COVID-19, enrolled during active disease.

This chain joins TRBV11-3 and TRBJ2-1, with 8 bases that match TRBD2. The junction had 6 bases not matched to a gene; V was cut back by 0 bases and J by 11 bases. The germline V gene encodes CDR1 SGHNT and CDR2 YENEEA. The CDR3 runs 14 residues. The CDR3 DNA reads as TGTGCCAGCAGCTTAGATGGTAGCGGGGCCAAGCAGTTCTTC. It translates to CASSLDGSGAKQFF.

The rearrangement uses TRBV9 and TRBJ1-2; possible D gene TRBD1, 5 bases. Trimming left V 3 bases short and J 4 bases short, with 16 bases between. The CDR3 extends over 15 amino acids. In germline, CDR1 is SGDLS, CDR2 YYNGEE. As DNA, the CDR3 is TGTGCCAGCAGCGCCGGGACCGCGGGAACCTATGGCTACACCTTC. Translation gives CASSAGTAGTYGYTF.

This clone appeared a single time. The genes are TRBV3-1 (or the pseudogene TRBV3-2) and TRBJ1-5; TRBD1 matches 10 bases. CDR3 length: 19 residues. Looked up from germline, CDR1 is LGHDT and CDR2 is YNNKEL (reference sequence). V lost 4 bases, J lost 3 bases, and 15 bases stayed unmatched. CDR3 in DNA: TGTGCCAGCAGCCTCTCCGGGACAGGGGCCTTACAGCCCAATCAGCCCCAGCATTTT. This gives the protein CASSLSGTGALQPNQPQHF.

In its sample, this clone was seen once. The rearrangement links TRBV27 to TRBJ1-5, with D perhaps matching TRBD1 (5 bases). Per germline, CDR1 MNHEY and CDR2 SMNVEV (reference sequence). This CDR3 has 14 residues. Trimming cost V 3 bases and J 5 bases, with 11 bases left between them. As DNA, the CDR3 is TGTGCCAGCAGTTTGTACGGGGGAGATCAGCCCCAGCATTTT. Its protein product is CASSLYGGDQPQHF.

The chain recombines TRBV3-1 (or the pseudogene TRBV3-2) with TRBJ2-3; tentative D call: TRBD2 (5 bases). The CDR3 consists of 15 residues. Germline CDR1 reads LGHDT; CDR2 reads YNNKEL (reference sequence). V was shortened by 4 bases and J by 3 bases, with 14 bases between the two germline ends. The CDR3 DNA is TGTGCCAGCAGCCGGGGAGTCCGCGGGACAGATACGCAGTATTTT. It yields the protein CASSRGVRGTDTQYF.

The chain is built from TRBV5-6 and TRBJ1-5; 8 bases are shared with TRBD1. The CDR3 covers 14 residues. Germline lookup yields CDR1 SGHDT and CDR2 YYEEEE. Unmatched junction bases numbered 5, after V lost 2 bases and J lost 7 bases. The CDR3 region is CASSFGQGGQPQHF. DNA for the CDR3: TGTGCCAGCAGCTTTGGACAGGGTGGCCAGCCCCAGCATTTT.

J is TRBJ1-6 and V is TRBV28; 8 nucleotides agree with TRBD1. V lost 7 bases to trimming and J lost 9 bases; unmatched junction nucleotides: 8. The germline V gene encodes CDR1 MDHEN and CDR2 SYDVKM. CDR3 length: 14 amino acids. The CDR3 bases are TGTGCCAGCATCCACCCCACAGGGGGTTCACCCCTCCACTTT. It codes for CASIHPTGGSPLHF.

The chain uses TRBV7-9 and TRBJ2-2, with 8 nucleotides matching TRBD1. The CDR3 loop spans 16 amino acids. V trimming: 3 bases; J trimming: 4 bases; junction bases outside the gene matches: 7. CDR1 is SEHNR, CDR2 FQNEAQ, per germline (reference sequence). In DNA, the CDR3 is TGTGCCAGCAGCTTTCGGACAGGGATAACCACCGGGGAGCTGTTTTTT. Translating gives CASSFRTGITTGELFF.

The rearrangement uses TRBV7-2 and TRBJ1-4; TRBD1 agrees at 9 bases. The germline V gene has CDR1 SGHTA and CDR2 FQGNSA. The CDR3 loop spans 16 amino acids. V trimming: 5 bases; J trimming: 4 bases; junction bases outside the gene matches: 8. For the CDR3, the DNA is TGTGCCAGCAGCCCTGACAGGGGGAGTTTTAATGAAAAACTGTTTTTT. Protein product: CASSPDRGSFNEKLFF.

V usage is TRBV3-1 (or the pseudogene TRBV3-2) and J usage is TRBJ2-1, with 9 bases fitting TRBD2. Looked up from germline, CDR1 is LGHDT and CDR2 is YNNKEL (reference sequence). This CDR3 region has 18 residues. V dropped 4 bases and J dropped 3; count of bases not matched to a gene: 13. CDR3: CASSPLPRREGDYNEQFF. Here the CDR3 DNA reads TGTGCCAGCAGCCCCCTCCCCCGGCGGGAGGGCGACTACAATGAGCAGTTCTTC.

This clone was seen just once. CDR3 amino acids: CASNPGQGTDTQYF. CDR3 bases: TGTGCCAGTAACCCGGGACAGGGAACAGATACGCAGTATTTT. This rearrangement joins TRBV19 to TRBJ2-3; 9 nucleotides align to TRBD1. Germline CDR1 LNHDA, CDR2 SQIVND (reference sequence). This CDR3 spans 14 amino acids. V shed 7 bases and J 3 bases; nucleotides not matched to a gene: 5.

The genes are TRBV4-2 and TRBJ1-5; possible D gene TRBD1, 5 bases. The V gene's germline CDR1 is LGHNA and CDR2 YNFKEQ. The CDR3 loop spans 14 amino acids. V was trimmed by 0 bases and J by 4 bases, leaving 7 bases between them. The CDR3 is CASSQDRVNQPQHF. For the CDR3, the DNA is TGTGCCAGCAGCCAAGACAGGGTGAATCAGCCCCAGCATTTT.

The chain recombines TRBV2 with TRBJ2-4; unclear D gene. The V gene lost 8 bases and the J gene lost 1 base, with 18 bases spanning the gap. This CDR3 is built from 16 residues. Looked up from germline, CDR1 is SNHLY and CDR2 is FYNNEI. As DNA, the CDR3 is TGTGCCAGCGAAGGTGAACGCGGCCAGGCCAAAAACATTCAGTACTTC. Translated: CASEGERGQAKNIQYF.

Within the sample, this clone is medium-sized (0.01 to 0.1%). This chain connects TRBV6-2 or TRBV6-3 to TRBJ1-1; D is unclear. From germline, CDR1 is MNHEY and CDR2 SVGEGT. The CDR3 sequence is 15 residues long. The ends were cut back, 0 bases at V and 1 base at J, with 9 bases in the middle. The CDR3 is CASSYSEQPNTEAFF. CDR3 DNA sequence: TGTGCCAGCAGTTACTCTGAACAGCCGAACACTGAAGCTTTCTTT.

This clone has only a few counts. Other DNA sequences in the sample encode the same CDR3. The V and J genes are TRBV7-2 and TRBJ2-1, with 7 bases aligning to TRBD2. Trimming removed 3 bases from V and 0 bases from J; junction bases left unmatched: 5. CDR1 SGHTA and CDR2 FQGNSA come from the germline V gene. The CDR3 sequence is 16 residues long. CDR3 nucleotides: TGTGCCAGCAGCTTTGTGGGAGGGAGCTCCTACAATGAGCAGTTCTTC. This translates into CASSFVGGSSYNEQFF.

This chain joins TRBV6-1 and TRBJ1-2; 7 bases map to TRBD1. The CDR3 sequence is 16 residues long. J was trimmed by 4 bases and V by 3 bases; bases with no gene match: 11. The V gene's germline CDR1 is MNHNS and CDR2 SASEGT. CDR3 DNA: TGTGCCAGCAGTGACCCGAGGGACAGTACTCTCTATGGCTACACCTTC. It encodes CASSDPRDSTLYGYTF.

The chain couples TRBV7-9 to TRBJ1-1; 8 nucleotides agree with TRBD1. Germline loops: CDR1 SEHNR, CDR2 FQNEAQ (reference sequence). The CDR3 totals 17 residues. With V trimmed by 0 bases and J by 6 bases, 12 bases remained unmatched. CDR3 in amino acids: CASSLADREWSFAEAFF. CDR3 sequence (DNA): TGTGCCAGCAGCTTAGCGGACAGGGAGTGGTCCTTCGCTGAAGCTTTCTTT.

The J gene is TRBJ2-7, the V gene TRBV6-6, with no clear D. Between the trimmed V and J ends, which lost 5 bases and 3 bases, there was a span of 17 bases. This CDR3 is 15 amino acids long. Germline assignment: CDR1 MNHNY and CDR2 SVGAGI (reference sequence). The CDR3: CASSRITEARYEQYF. In DNA form, the CDR3 reads TGTGCCAGCAGTCGCATCACTGAAGCACGCTACGAGCAGTACTTC.

This clone was counted a single time. The gene calls are TRBV7-9 and TRBJ2-1; no reliable D call. This CDR3 is built from 15 residues. Trimming removed 2 bases from V and 0 bases from J, with 8 bases in between. Germline CDR1 and CDR2: SEHNR and FQNEAQ (reference sequence). In DNA form, the CDR3 reads TGTGCCAGCAGCTTAAGCGAGGCCTCCTACAATGAGCAGTTCTTC. This codes for CASSLSEASYNEQFF.

In its sample, this clone was seen a few times. This chain uses TRBV2 with TRBJ2-3, with TRBD1 matching over 8 bases. Losses at the gene ends were 9 bases for V and 3 bases for J; bases not matched to a gene: 5. The length of the CDR3 is 13 residues. Per the germline V gene, CDR1 is SNHLY and CDR2 is FYNNEI. The CDR3 spells CARRQGLTDTQYF. The DNA of the CDR3 is TGTGCCAGAAGACAGGGGTTAACAGATACGCAGTATTTT.

The chain uses TRBV10-3 and TRBJ1-4, with D possibly TRBD1 on 6 matching bases. CDR3 length: 13 residues. V was shortened by 8 bases and J by 3 bases, with 10 bases between the two germline ends. CDR1 ENHRY and CDR2 SYGVKD come from the germline V gene. CDR3 nucleotides: TGTGCCATCCTGGACAGAGCTAATGAAAAACTGTTTTTT. The encoded protein is CAILDRANEKLFF.

This chain connects TRBV9 to TRBJ2-1; weak D call: TRBD1 (5 bases). Germline loops: CDR1 SGDLS, CDR2 YYNGEE. V was trimmed by 0 bases and J by 1 base, leaving 8 bases between them. This CDR3 region has 15 residues. For the CDR3, the DNA is TGTGCCAGCAGCGTAGAGGACAATTCCTACAATGAGCAGTTCTTC. Translating it yields CASSVEDNSYNEQFF.

The chain employs TRBV10-3 and TRBJ1-4, with a tentative D call TRBD1 (5 bases). Trimming took 3 bases from V and 5 from J, leaving 10 bases between them. Per the germline V gene, CDR1 is ENHRY and CDR2 is SYGVKD. The CDR3 is made up of 14 amino acids. CDR3: CAISEQVGNEKLFF. The CDR3, as DNA: TGTGCCATCAGTGAACAGGTGGGGAATGAAAAACTGTTTTTT.

The chain links TRBV7-9 to TRBJ1-1; 7 bases are shared with TRBD1. The CDR3 runs to 15 residues. The J segment lost 0 bases and the V segment lost 5 bases, leaving 6 bases of the junction unmatched. Germline V gene data show CDR1 as SEHNR and CDR2 as FQNEAQ (reference sequence). The CDR3 is CASSPGQRLNTEAFF. The CDR3 nucleotides are TGTGCCAGCAGCCCGGGACAGAGATTGAACACTGAAGCTTTCTTT. The full variable domain, rest sourced from reference TRBV7-9 and TRBJ1-1, is DTGVSQNPRHKITKRGQNVTFRCDPISEHNRLYWYRQTLGQGPEFLTYFQNEAQLEKSRLLSDRFSAERPKGSFSTLEIQRTEQGDSAMYLCASSPGQRLNTEAFFGQGTRLTVV.

The CDR3 here is CAISPGQEEANYGYTF. As DNA, the CDR3 is TGTGCCATCAGCCCGGGACAGGAGGAAGCTAACTATGGCTACACCTTC. The rearrangement joins TRBV10-3 to TRBJ1-2; 8 bases map to TRBD1. V trimming: 6 bases; J trimming: 0 bases; junction bases outside the gene matches: 9. Germline CDR1 and CDR2: ENHRY and SYGVKD. This CDR3 contains 16 residues.

This chain joins TRBV28 and TRBJ1-5; no definite D call. Germline V lookup: CDR1 MDHEN, CDR2 SYDVKM. The V and J ends lost 2 bases and 7 bases respectively, with 12 bases between them. This CDR3 has 14 residues. CDR3 amino acids: CASSLRSGWQPQHF. The CDR3 DNA reads TGTGCCAGCAGTTTACGGTCAGGTTGGCAGCCCCAGCATTTT.

The rearrangement links TRBV7-9 to TRBJ2-1; D unclear. Germline lookup yields CDR1 SEHNR and CDR2 FQNEAQ (reference sequence). The CDR3 consists of 10 residues. The V end lost 2 bases, the J end lost 9 bases, and 2 bases lay between the germline ends. The chain's CDR3 is CASSLLEQFF. CDR3 DNA: TGTGCCAGCAGCTTACTTGAGCAGTTCTTC.

The chain has TRBV30 and TRBJ1-5; D remains ambiguous. V lost 2 bases, J lost 0 bases, and 8 bases lay in between. Germline-derived CDR1 and CDR2 are GTSNPN and SVGIG (reference sequence). This CDR3 region has 14 residues. CDR3 DNA sequence: TGTGCCTGGAGTACGGGGATTAGCAATCAGCCCCAGCATTTT. This gives the protein CAWSTGISNQPQHF.

This clone has a single count. J is TRBJ2-5 and V is TRBV5-4; a possible D gene is TRBD1 (6 bases). Trimming took off 4 bases at V and 4 bases at J, with 11 bases between the two ends. Germline loops: CDR1 SGHNT, CDR2 YYREEE (reference sequence). The CDR3 spans 13 residues. In DNA, the CDR3 is TGTGCCAGCAGCACAGCAGGGGTAGAGACCCAGTACTTC. This translates into CASSTAGVETQYF.

The chain carries TRBV4-1 and TRBJ2-7; 9 nucleotides agree with TRBD2. The CDR3 has 16 residues. Germline V gives CDR1 MGHRA, CDR2 YSYEKL. With 4 bases clipped from V and 5 bases from J, the junction kept 12 bases outside the gene matches. For the CDR3, the DNA is TGCGCCAGCAGCCGCTCAAGTCTAGCGGGACCCGACGAGCAGTACTTC. Translated: CASSRSSLAGPDEQYF.

This chain joins TRBV12-3 or TRBV12-4 and TRBJ1-2; TRBD1 is a possible D gene (5 bases). The V end was cut by 3 bases, the J end by 7 bases, with 12 bases between. The CDR3 consists of 13 residues. The CDR3 nucleotides read TGTGCCAGCAGTTTGGGGGGTTCAAGTGGCTACACCTTC. The encoded protein is CASSLGGSSGYTF.